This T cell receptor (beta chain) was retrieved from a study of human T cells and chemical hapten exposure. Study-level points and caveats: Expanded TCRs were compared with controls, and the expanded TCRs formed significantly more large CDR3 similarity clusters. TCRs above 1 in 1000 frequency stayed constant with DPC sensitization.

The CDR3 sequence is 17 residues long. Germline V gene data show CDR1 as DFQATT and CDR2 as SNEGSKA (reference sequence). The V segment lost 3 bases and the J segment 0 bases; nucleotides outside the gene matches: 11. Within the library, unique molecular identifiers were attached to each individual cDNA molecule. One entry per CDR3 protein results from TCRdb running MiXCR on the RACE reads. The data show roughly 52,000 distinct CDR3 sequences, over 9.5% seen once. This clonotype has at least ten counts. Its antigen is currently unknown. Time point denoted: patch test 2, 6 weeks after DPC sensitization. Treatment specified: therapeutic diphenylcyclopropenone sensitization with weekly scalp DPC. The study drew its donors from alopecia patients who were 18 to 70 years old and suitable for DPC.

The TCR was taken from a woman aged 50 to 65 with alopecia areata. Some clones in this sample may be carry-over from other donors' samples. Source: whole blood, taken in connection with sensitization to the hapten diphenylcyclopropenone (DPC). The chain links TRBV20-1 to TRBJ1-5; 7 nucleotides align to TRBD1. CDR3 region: CSASVWDRTLSNQPQHF. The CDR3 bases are TGCAGTGCTAGTGTTTGGGACAGAACCCTTAGCAATCAGCCCCAGCATTTT.